A single sample gave rise to the 10 T cell receptor beta chains below, sequenced in a study of blood T cells in healthy people across ages. A J-beta primer mix and a sample-barcoded 5' primer were used in a second PCR of roughly 7 to 12 cycles. Each CDR3 protein is one row after TCRdb ran MiXCR on the 5' RACE reads. The data hold roughly 800,000 distinct CDR3 sequences, with around a quarter observed a single time. These data also featured in a second study, about T cells of mothers and their children.

The sample consisted of blood. These TCRs come from a boy under 18 in good health.

This clonotype has a handful of counts. The chain uses TRBV3-1 and TRBJ1-1; TRBD1 agrees at 9 bases. The CDR3 covers 14 residues. J was trimmed by 9 bases and V by 4 bases; bases with no gene match: 9. The germline CDR1 and CDR2 sequences are LGHDT and YNNKEL (reference sequence). The DNA for the CDR3 is TGTGCCAGCAGCCTACGGACAGGGGCGGATAAAGCTTTCTTT. This sequence encodes CASSLRTGADKAFF.

This chain connects TRBV27 to TRBJ2-5; TRBD2 aligns across 15 bases. Looked up from germline, CDR1 is MNHEY and CDR2 is SMNVEV (reference sequence). CDR3 size: 20 residues. The V and J ends lost 6 bases and 5 bases, in that order; junction bases with no gene match: 19. In DNA form, the CDR3 reads TGTGCCAGCAGCCCCGAAGGGACTAGCGGGAGGATAATAGTCTCGGAGACCCAGTACTTC. Protein: CASSPEGTSGRIIVSETQYF.

This chain connects TRBV7-9 to TRBJ1-2; tentatively, D is TRBD1 (6 bases). V was pared by 2 bases and J by 4 bases, with 11 bases between. The CDR3 is 14 residues long. CDR1 is SEHNR and CDR2 is FQNEAQ in the germline V gene (reference sequence). As DNA, the CDR3 is TGTGCCAGCAGCTTAATGGACAGCCTCTATGGCTACACCTTC. Translating it yields CASSLMDSLYGYTF.

The V gene is TRBV12-3 or TRBV12-4, the J gene TRBJ2-3; no clear D gene. Trimming shortened V by 1 base and J by 2 bases, and 7 bases separated the two germline ends. This CDR3 is 14 amino acids long. The CDR3 spells CASSLVVITDTQYF. Written as DNA, the CDR3 is TGTGCCAGCAGTTTAGTAGTAATCACAGATACGCAGTATTTT.

The chain carries TRBV9 and TRBJ2-5; 7 bases align to TRBD2. From germline, CDR1 is SGDLS and CDR2 YYNGEE. Unmatched junction bases numbered 13, after V lost 3 bases and J lost 5 bases. The CDR3 covers 16 residues. CDR3 sequence (DNA): TGTGCCAGCAGCGCTTCCTCCCGGGACTATTCGGAGACCCAGTACTTC. This encodes CASSASSRDYSETQYF.

This clonotype appeared a few times. The chain uses TRBV29-1 and TRBJ2-5, with TRBD2 identical over 10 bases. The J call is uncertain, as TRBJ2-1 better fits the DNA end. Germline CDR1 reads SQVTM; CDR2 reads ANQGSEA. There are 16 residues in the CDR3. In DNA, the CDR3 is TGCAGCGTTGAACCCGGGACTAGCGACGCCTACAATGAGCAGTTCTTC. It yields the protein CSVEPGTSDAYNEQFF.

The chain uses TRBV7-9 and TRBJ2-5; 9 positions agree with TRBD2. The DNA end favors TRBJ2-7, so the J call may be wrong. CDR1 and CDR2 (germline): SEHNR, FQNEAQ (reference sequence). This CDR3 spans 15 amino acids. Written as DNA, the CDR3 is TGTGCCAGCAGCATAACGATTAGCGGGAGAGTCGAGCAGTACTTC. This translates into CASSITISGRVEQYF.

This chain joins TRBV6-2 or TRBV6-3 and TRBJ2-1, with TRBD2 matching over 13 bases. The V gene's germline CDR1 is MNHEY and CDR2 SVGEGT. The V segment lost 6 bases and the J segment 6 bases; nucleotides outside the gene matches: 5. CDR3 length: 15 residues. The DNA of the CDR3 is TGTGCCAGCAGACCACTAGCGGGAGGGGCCAATGAGCAGTTCTTC. Translating gives CASRPLAGGANEQFF.

The J gene is TRBJ1-2, the V gene TRBV3-1; 8 bases are a match to TRBD1. This CDR3 spans 13 amino acids. Germline lookup yields CDR1 LGHDT and CDR2 YNNKEL (reference sequence). Germline trimming cut 5 bases from V and 5 bases from J; bases unmatched to any gene: 4. CDR3: CASSEQGEYGYTF. CDR3 nucleotides: TGTGCCAGCAGCGAACAGGGGGAGTATGGCTACACCTTC.

The table lists this clonotype with many counts. The chain joins TRBV6-1 to TRBJ2-5; 9 bases line up with TRBD1. Germline V lookup: CDR1 MNHNS, CDR2 SASEGT. Trimming cost V 6 bases and J 5 bases; bases outside gene matches: 4. The CDR3 consists of 13 residues. The CDR3 region is CASRGTGLETQYF. The CDR3, as DNA: TGTGCCAGCAGGGGGACAGGGTTGGAGACCCAGTACTTC.